This TCR beta chain emerged from a study of identical twins. Regarding the study as a whole: In monozygotic twins, models underestimated the sharing of out-of-frame TCR alpha.

Points on this clonotype: Antigen specificity is unknown.

V was trimmed by 1 base and J by 3 bases, leaving 9 bases between them. Germline V gene data show CDR1 as SGHTA and CDR2 as FQGNSA. The CDR3 is made up of 14 amino acids. TCRdb independently ran MiXCR on the 5' RACE reads; one entry per CDR3 protein. Of 450,000 or so distinct CDR3 sequences in the sample, 14% were seen once. These same records also appear under a second study, on yellow fever vaccine responses in identical twins.

The chain has TRBV7-2 and TRBJ1-2; D remains unclear. The receptor comes from a woman between 18 and 29 years old in good health. Sequencing was performed on CD4+ T cells sorted from blood. The CDR3 loop reads CASSLEREDYGYTF. CDR3 DNA: TGTGCCAGCAGCTTAGAACGGGAGGACTATGGCTACACCTTC.